This T cell receptor beta chain was captured by sequencing in a study of T cells after yellow fever vaccination. Study context: Fractions of low cell number were prepared using SMART-Seq v4 Ultra Low Input. Points from the study as a whole: Overlap between CD4 and CD8 compartments was detected for a small share of clonotypes. Any FACS-sorted repertoire could hold abundant clonotypes that contaminate it from the bulk population.

This clonotype was detected ten times or more. The target antigen is unknown. This CDR3 is 12 amino acids long. Per the germline V gene, CDR1 is DFQATT and CDR2 is SNEGSKA (reference sequence). Deletions cut 4 bases from V and 5 bases from J, with 9 bases between. Template switching by 5'RACE produced TCR cDNA, adding a universal primer site and UMIs. MiXCR, run by TCRdb on the 5' RACE reads, gives a single entry per CDR3 protein. In the table there are about 29,000 distinct CDR3 sequences, 5% of which are singletons. This TCR derives from a man younger than 40 who received the YFV17D yellow fever vaccine. Source: CD8+ T cells sorted from PBMCs, taken 10 days after the yellow fever booster vaccination. The chain is built from TRBV20-1 and TRBJ1-5; D remains unclear. CDR3 coding DNA: TGCAGTGCTAACAAGTTCGATCAGCCCCAGCATTTT. Translating it yields CSANKFDQPQHF.